These T cell receptor beta chains were read from a single sample in a study of blood T cells in healthy people across ages. TCRdb reprocessed the 5' RACE reads with MiXCR, giving one entry per CDR3 protein. The sample has roughly 900,000 distinct CDR3 sequences; around 30% are singletons. The sequencing sample was made of blood. The receptor source for this set is a woman older than 75 in good health. The CDR3 runs from the conserved cysteine through the conserved F or W. D genes are given only for firm matches. Not all rows give a size; the values are once, few, many and, for expanded clones, a class.

TRBV6-2/TRBV6-3	-	-	TRBJ2-5	CASSYRSAETQYF	TGTGCCAGCAGTTACCGGTCGGCGGAGACCCAGTACTTC
TRBV6-2/TRBV6-3	-	many	TRBJ2-5	CASRGHRGGVQETQYF	TGTGCCAGCAGGGGCCACAGGGGGGGTGTCCAAGAGACCCAGTACTTC
TRBV11-2	-	few	TRBJ2-2	CASSVNAGPNTGELFF	TGTGCCAGCAGCGTAAACGCCGGACCGAACACCGGGGAGCTGTTTTTT
TRBV20-1	-	-	TRBJ2-7	CSASRAGDYEQYF	TGCAGTGCTAGCAGGGCAGGGGATTACGAGCAGTACTTC
TRBV4-1	TRBD2	-	TRBJ2-5	CASCHLSGGPDGVRYF	TGCGCCAGCTGCCACCTTAGCGGGGGGCCTGATGGAGTTAGGTACTTC
TRBV12-3/TRBV12-4	TRBD1	-	TRBJ1-2	CASTRGVTGGYIYGYTF	TGTGCCAGCACCCGGGGGGTGACAGGGGGTTACATCTATGGCTACACCTTC
TRBV20-1	-	-	TRBJ2-7	CSAAPGEFASYEQYF	TGCAGTGCCGCCCCCGGGGAATTTGCCTCCTACGAGCAGTACTTC
TRBV2	-	few	TRBJ2-3	CASQRTGRPGTDTQYF	TGTGCCAGCCAACGAACAGGGCGACCGGGGACAGATACGCAGTATTTT
TRBV5-1	-	many	TRBJ2-3	CASSTGGTATDTQYF	TGCGCCAGCAGCACCGGCGGGACAGCCACAGATACGCAGTATTTT
TRBV5-5	TRBD1	few	TRBJ1-6	CASSTPGQTNSPLHF	TGTGCCAGCAGCACCCCGGGACAGACAAATTCACCCCTCCACTTT
TRBV24-1	-	-	TRBJ2-1	CATSGLTEQINNEHFF	TGTGCCACCAGTGGTCTGACGGAGCAGATTAACAATGAGCATTTCTTC
TRBV29-1	-	many	TRBJ2-3	CSVGLTSTDTQYF	TGCAGCGTTGGACTTACCAGCACAGATACGCAGTATTTT
TRBV7-2	TRBD2	many	TRBJ2-5	CASSWGSGGGVETQYF	TGTGCCAGCAGCTGGGGGTCTGGTGGGGGGGTGGAGACCCAGTACTTC
TRBV7-2	-	few	TRBJ1-4	CASSLAGSFNEKLFF	TGTGCCAGCAGCTTAGCGGGCAGCTTTAATGAAAAACTGTTTTTT